The source of this TCR beta chain is a study of T cell responses to AZD1222 COVID-19 vaccine. Study-level points and caveats: Donors were largely white British and mainly female; clonal diversity was possibly underestimated.

Sequencing used immunoSEQ multiplex PCR; TCRdb keeps in-frame clones, though not all of them. The repertoire consists of around 120,000 clones, with about 89% occurring once and the leading ten covering over 8.5%. With regard to this clone: Its cognate antigen is unknown.

Germline CDR1 and CDR2: LNHDA and SQIVND (reference sequence). Trimming cost V 5 bases and J 2 bases, with 10 bases left between them. This CDR3 region has 13 residues. The specimen comprised peripheral blood, sampled on day 0 of MenACWY control vaccination. V gene TRBV19 combines with J gene TRBJ2-7, with no clear D. The TCR originated in an adult in good health. The CDR3 protein is CASSAARAYEQYF. CDR3 in DNA: TGTGCCAGTAGTGCCGCTCGAGCCTACGAGCAGTACTTC. The full variable domain, with the rest looked up from reference TRBV19 and TRBJ2-7, is DGGITQSPKYLFRKEGQNVTLSCEQNLNHDAMYWYRQDPGQGLRLIYYSQIVNDFQKGDIAEGYSVSREKKESFPLTVTSAQKNPTAFYLCASSAARAYEQYFGPGTRLTVT.